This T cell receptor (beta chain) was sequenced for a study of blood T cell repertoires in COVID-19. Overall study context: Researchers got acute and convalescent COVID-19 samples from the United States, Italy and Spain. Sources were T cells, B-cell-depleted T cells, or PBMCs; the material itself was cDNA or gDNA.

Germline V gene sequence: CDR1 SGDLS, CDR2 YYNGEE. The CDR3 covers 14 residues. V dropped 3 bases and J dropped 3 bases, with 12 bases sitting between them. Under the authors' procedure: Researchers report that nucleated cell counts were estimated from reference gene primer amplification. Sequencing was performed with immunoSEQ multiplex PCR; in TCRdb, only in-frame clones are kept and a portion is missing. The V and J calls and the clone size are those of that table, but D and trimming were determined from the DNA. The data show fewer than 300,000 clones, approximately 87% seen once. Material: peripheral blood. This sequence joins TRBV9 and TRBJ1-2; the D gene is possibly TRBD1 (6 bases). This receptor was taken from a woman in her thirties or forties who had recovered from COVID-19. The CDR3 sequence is CASSATGLDYGYTF. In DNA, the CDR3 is TGTGCCAGCAGCGCAACAGGGTTAGACTATGGCTACACCTTC.